A single sample is the source of the 3 T cell receptor beta chains below, sequenced in a study of CD8 T cells in Susac syndrome. Random hexamers were used to reverse transcribe an amount of roughly 0.45 to 1 ug RNA. Each CDR3 protein is one row after TCRdb ran MiXCR on the immunoSEQ multiplex PCR reads. The sample records 100,000 to 150,000 distinct CDR3 sequences, 90% to 95% being singletons. The sequencing input was CD4+ T cells from PBMCs. These receptors all come from a human donor in good health.

This clonotype was recorded only once. The rearrangement links TRBV5-6 to TRBJ2-3; D is ambiguous. Germline CDR1 is SGHDT and CDR2 is YYEEEE. With 1 base removed from V and 2 bases from J, the gap between germline ends came to 8 bases. This CDR3 comprises 14 residues. The CDR3 region is CASSLSPDTDTQYF. The CDR3 coding sequence is TGTGCCAGCAGCTTGTCCCCAGACACAGATACGCAGTATTTT.

The chain carries TRBV20-1 and TRBJ2-5, with 12 bases fitting TRBD2. The CDR3 length is 14 residues. Losses at the gene ends were 4 bases for V and 5 bases for J; bases not matched to a gene: 5. Germline-derived CDR1 and CDR2 are DFQATT and SNEGSKA (reference sequence). CDR3 sequence (DNA): TGCAGTGCTACTAGACTAGCGGGAGACGAGACCCAGTACTTC. Translated, it gives CSATRLAGDETQYF.

V is TRBV6-5 and J is TRBJ2-1; TRBD1 aligns across 8 bases. In germline, CDR1 is MNHEY, CDR2 SVGAGI. The junction had 8 bases not matched to a gene; V was cut back by 4 bases and J by 9 bases. The CDR3 has 14 amino acids. As DNA, the CDR3 is TGTGCCAGCAGTTTCATCCAGGGGGCAAGTGAGCAGTTCTTC. It is translated as CASSFIQGASEQFF.